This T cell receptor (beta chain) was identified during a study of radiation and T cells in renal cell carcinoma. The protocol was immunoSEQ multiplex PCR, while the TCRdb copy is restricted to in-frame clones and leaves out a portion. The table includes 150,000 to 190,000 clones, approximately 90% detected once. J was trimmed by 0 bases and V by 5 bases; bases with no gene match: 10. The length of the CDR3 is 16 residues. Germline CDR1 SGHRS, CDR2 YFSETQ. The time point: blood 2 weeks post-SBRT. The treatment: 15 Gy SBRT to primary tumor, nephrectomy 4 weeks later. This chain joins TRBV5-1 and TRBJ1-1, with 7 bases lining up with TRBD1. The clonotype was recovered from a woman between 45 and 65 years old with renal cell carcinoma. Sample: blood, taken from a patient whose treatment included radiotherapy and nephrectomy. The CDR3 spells CASSQTPGTVNTEAFF. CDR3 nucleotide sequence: TGCGCCAGCAGTCAAACCCCCGGGACAGTGAACACTGAAGCTTTCTTT.